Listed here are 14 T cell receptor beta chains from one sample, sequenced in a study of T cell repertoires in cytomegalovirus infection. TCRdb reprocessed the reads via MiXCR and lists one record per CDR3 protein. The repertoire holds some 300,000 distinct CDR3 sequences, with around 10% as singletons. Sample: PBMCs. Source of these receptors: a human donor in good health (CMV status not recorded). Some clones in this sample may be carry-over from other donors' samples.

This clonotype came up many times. The CDR3: CSARGDRGRYEQYF. CDR3 DNA sequence: TGCAGTGCTAGAGGAGACAGGGGCCGATACGAGCAGTACTTC. This rearrangement joins TRBV20-1 to TRBJ2-7, with 8 bases matching TRBD1. The CDR3 is 14 amino acids. Germline-derived CDR1 and CDR2 are DFQATT and SNEGSKA (reference sequence). V lost 1 base and J lost 4; bases outside the gene matches: 6.

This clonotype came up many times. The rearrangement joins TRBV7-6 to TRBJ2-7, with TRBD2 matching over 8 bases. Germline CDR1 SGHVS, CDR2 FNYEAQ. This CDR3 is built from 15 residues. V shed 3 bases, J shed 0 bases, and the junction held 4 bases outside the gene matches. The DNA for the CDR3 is TGTGCCAGCAGCTTGGCCGGGACTAGCTCCTACGAGCAGTACTTC. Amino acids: CASSLAGTSSYEQYF.

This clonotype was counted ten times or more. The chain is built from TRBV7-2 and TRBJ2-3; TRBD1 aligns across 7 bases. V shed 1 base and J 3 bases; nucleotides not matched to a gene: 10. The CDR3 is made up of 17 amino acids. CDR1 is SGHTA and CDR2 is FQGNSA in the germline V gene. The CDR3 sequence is CASSLVTGVLETDTQYF. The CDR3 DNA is TGTGCCAGCAGCTTAGTAACAGGGGTTTTAGAGACAGATACGCAGTATTTT.

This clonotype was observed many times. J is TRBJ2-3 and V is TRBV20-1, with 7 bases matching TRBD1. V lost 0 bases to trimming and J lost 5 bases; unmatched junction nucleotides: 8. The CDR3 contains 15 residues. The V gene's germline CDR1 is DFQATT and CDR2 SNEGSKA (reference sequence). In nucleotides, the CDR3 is TGCAGTGCTAGAGACGGGACAGCGGTGATAGATACGCAGTATTTT. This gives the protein CSARDGTAVIDTQYF.

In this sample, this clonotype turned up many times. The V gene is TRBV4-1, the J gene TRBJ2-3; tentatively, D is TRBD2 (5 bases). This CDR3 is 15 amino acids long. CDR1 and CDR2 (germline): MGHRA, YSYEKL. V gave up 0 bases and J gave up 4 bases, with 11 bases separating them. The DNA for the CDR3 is TGCGCCAGCAGCCAAGAGGCCGCGGGCGCAGATACGCAGTATTTT. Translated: CASSQEAAGADTQYF.

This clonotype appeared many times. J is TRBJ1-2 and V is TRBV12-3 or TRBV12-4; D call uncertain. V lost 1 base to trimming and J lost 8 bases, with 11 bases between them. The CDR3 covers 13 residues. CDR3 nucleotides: TGTGCCAGCAGTTTAGGAACAGCAAGGGGCTACACCTTC. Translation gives CASSLGTARGYTF.

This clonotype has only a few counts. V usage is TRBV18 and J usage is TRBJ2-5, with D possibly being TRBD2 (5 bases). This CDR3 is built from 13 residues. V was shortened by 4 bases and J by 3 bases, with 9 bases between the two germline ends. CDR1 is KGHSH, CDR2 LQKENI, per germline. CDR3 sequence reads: CASSRSAEETQYF. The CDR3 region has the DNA TGTGCCAGCTCACGGTCAGCGGAAGAGACCCAGTACTTC.

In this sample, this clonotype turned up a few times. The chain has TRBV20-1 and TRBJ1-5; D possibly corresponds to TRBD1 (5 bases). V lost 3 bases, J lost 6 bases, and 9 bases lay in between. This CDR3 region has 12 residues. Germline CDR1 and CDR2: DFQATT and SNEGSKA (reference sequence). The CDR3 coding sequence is TGCAGTGCTAGGGGGGGAAGTCAGCCCCAGCATTTT. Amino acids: CSARGGSQPQHF.

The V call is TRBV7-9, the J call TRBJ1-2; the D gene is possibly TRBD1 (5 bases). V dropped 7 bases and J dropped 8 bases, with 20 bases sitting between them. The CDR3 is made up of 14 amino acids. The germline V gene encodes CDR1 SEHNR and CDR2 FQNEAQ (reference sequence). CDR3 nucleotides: TGTGCCAGCACCCGGGGGGGGGGAGATGAAGGCTACACCTTC. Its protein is CASTRGGGDEGYTF.

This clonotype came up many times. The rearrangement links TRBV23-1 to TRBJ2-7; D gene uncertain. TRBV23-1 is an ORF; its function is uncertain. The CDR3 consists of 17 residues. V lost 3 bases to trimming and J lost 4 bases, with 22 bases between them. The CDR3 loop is CASSHSRRGAAYYEQYV. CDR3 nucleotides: TGCGCCAGCAGTCATAGCAGGCGCGGTGCTGCCTATTACGAGCAGTACGTC.

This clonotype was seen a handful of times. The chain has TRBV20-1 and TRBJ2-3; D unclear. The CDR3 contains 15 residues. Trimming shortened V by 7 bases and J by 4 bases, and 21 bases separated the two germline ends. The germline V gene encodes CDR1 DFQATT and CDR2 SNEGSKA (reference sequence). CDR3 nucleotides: TGCAGTGTCGAACTCGGTAATACCCAAGCAGATACGCAGTATTTT. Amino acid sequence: CSVELGNTQADTQYF.

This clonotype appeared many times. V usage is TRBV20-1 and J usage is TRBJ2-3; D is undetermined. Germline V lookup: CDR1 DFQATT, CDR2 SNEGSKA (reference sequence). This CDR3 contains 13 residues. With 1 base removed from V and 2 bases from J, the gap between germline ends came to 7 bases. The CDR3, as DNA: TGCAGTGCTAGAGCGGCTTCCACAGATACGCAGTATTTT. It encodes CSARAASTDTQYF.

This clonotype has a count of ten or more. CDR3 sequence (DNA): TGTGCCAGCACACCCGGCGACACACGCCGAAACTATGGCTACACCTTC. This translates into CASTPGDTRRNYGYTF. The chain uses TRBV28 and TRBJ1-2; D is unclear. The CDR3 is made up of 16 amino acids. CDR1 is MDHEN and CDR2 is SYDVKM in the germline V gene. V lost 7 bases, J lost 2 bases, and 20 bases lay in between.

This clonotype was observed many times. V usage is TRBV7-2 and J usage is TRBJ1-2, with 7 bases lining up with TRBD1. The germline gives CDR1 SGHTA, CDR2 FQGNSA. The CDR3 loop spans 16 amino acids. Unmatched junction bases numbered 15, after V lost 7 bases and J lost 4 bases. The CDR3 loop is CASNRGRDSRIYGYTF. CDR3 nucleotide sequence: TGTGCCAGCAACAGAGGGCGGGACAGCCGGATCTATGGCTACACCTTC.